This T cell receptor beta chain emerged from a study of cytomegalovirus exposure and HLA in healthy donors. About this clone: What it recognizes is unknown.

Notes on the study in general: There were several of the most significant clusters that appeared linked to common viral pathogens in a later analysis. HLA alleles showed associations with 16,951 TCR beta sequences in a later analysis, at a 0.05 false discovery rate. A later analysis linked a missense DCLRE1C variant to TCR beta V- and J-gene trimming.

The CDR3 has 13 residues. V trimming: 8 bases; J trimming: 3 bases; junction bases outside the gene matches: 6. In germline, CDR1 is SEHNR, CDR2 FQNEAQ (reference sequence). Primers for the PCR totalled 60 Vbeta and 13 Jbeta. Generated by immunoSEQ multiplex PCR, the TCRdb table keeps only in-frame clones and is missing some. In all, the sample yields 70,000 or so clones. The chain employs TRBV7-9 and TRBJ2-7; 8 positions match TRBD2. This TCR was sampled from a female donor in good health and CMV-seropositive. Sequencing was performed on PBMCs. The DNA of the CDR3 is TGTGCCAGCGGAACTAGCGGACTCTACGAGCAGTACTTC. It yields the protein CASGTSGLYEQYF. Full variable domain (rest looked up from reference TRBV7-9 and TRBJ2-7): DTGVSQNPRHKITKRGQNVTFRCDPISEHNRLYWYRQTLGQGPEFLTYFQNEAQLEKSRLLSDRFSAERPKGSFSTLEIQRTEQGDSAMYLCASGTSGLYEQYFGPGTRLTVT.